The 24 T cell receptor beta chains presented below share a single source sample, sequenced in a study of T-cell memory formation after mild COVID-19. TCRdb independently ran MiXCR on the 5' RACE reads; one entry per CDR3 protein. The sample records under 300,000 distinct CDR3 sequences, around 15% being singletons. Sequences were obtained from PBMCs or a T cell subset sorted from them (not recorded which). These receptors all stem from a man aged 18 to 30 who had mild COVID-19 (a few samples of this study predate the infection). Cell type and time point are not known.

This clonotype was found a few times. This chain joins TRBV15 and TRBJ2-5; 8 bases are a match to TRBD2. This CDR3 spans 15 amino acids. The germline V gene has CDR1 LNHNV and CDR2 YYDKDF (reference sequence). V was clipped by 5 bases and J by 5 bases; unmatched bases: 10. CDR3 sequence: CATSQSRGGGETQYF. The CDR3 bases are TGTGCCACCAGCCAGAGCCGGGGGGGAGGGGAGACCCAGTACTTC.

This sequence joins TRBV5-6 and TRBJ2-3, with 12 bases matching TRBD2. Germline V CDR1 and CDR2: SGHDT, YYEEEE. Trimming removed 3 bases from V and 6 bases from J; junction bases left unmatched: 11. This CDR3 comprises 17 residues. The CDR3 DNA sequence: TGTGCCAGCAGCTCTAGCCCAAGACTAGCGGGGGTTGATACGCAGTATTTT. As protein: CASSSSPRLAGVDTQYF.

The chain carries TRBV6-5 and TRBJ1-2; D not certain. The CDR3 is made up of 14 amino acids. Trimming shortened V by 9 bases and J by 8 bases, and 22 bases separated the two germline ends. Looked up from germline, CDR1 is MNHEY and CDR2 is SVGAGI. As DNA, the CDR3 is TGTGCCAGTTCCGTAGAGGGCCGCCTTAGGGGCTACACCTTC. Translated: CASSVEGRLRGYTF.

This clonotype was picked up many times. The chain recombines TRBV5-6 with TRBJ1-2, with D uncertain. Germline CDR1 reads SGHDT; CDR2 reads YYEEEE. The CDR3 sequence is 13 residues long. The V gene lost 3 bases and the J gene lost 8 bases, with 14 bases spanning the gap. This CDR3 is CASSSYRAGGYTF. CDR3 DNA: TGTGCCAGCAGCTCATACCGGGCCGGGGGCTACACCTTC.

CDR3 protein: CASSPGQDYEQYF. As DNA, the CDR3 is TGTGCCAGCAGCCCGGGACAGGACTACGAGCAGTACTTC. The chain uses TRBV7-3 and TRBJ2-7; 8 bases line up with TRBD1. The length of the CDR3 is 13 residues. Trimming took 5 bases from V and 3 from J; bases not matched to a gene: 3. The germline V gene has CDR1 SGHTA and CDR2 FQGTGA.

This clonotype was detected many times. The chain has TRBV10-2 and TRBJ2-7; TRBD1 matches 12 bases. V lost 6 bases and J lost 7; bases outside the gene matches: 10. The CDR3 has 15 amino acids. Germline CDR1 WSHSY, CDR2 SAAADI. CDR3 DNA sequence: TGCGCCAGCAGCGCACCGGGACAGGGGGCGCGGGAGCAGTACTTC. Amino acids: CASSAPGQGAREQYF.

The chain is built from TRBV5-8 and TRBJ2-3, with no clear D. V was pared by 2 bases and J by 8 bases, with 12 bases between. The CDR3 runs to 13 residues. Germline CDR1 reads SGHTS; CDR2 reads YDEGEE. The CDR3 loop reads CASSFLGQGTQYF. CDR3 sequence (DNA): TGTGCCAGCAGCTTTCTAGGTCAAGGTACGCAGTATTTT.

The sample holds a few counts of this clonotype. The rearrangement links TRBV5-1 to TRBJ2-7; TRBD1 aligns across 7 bases. Losses at the gene ends were 5 bases for V and 3 bases for J; bases not matched to a gene: 8. Germline CDR1 SGHRS, CDR2 YFSETQ. This CDR3 is built from 14 residues. The CDR3 coding sequence is TGCGCCAGCAGGTCCGGGACAGCATTCTACGAGCAGTACTTC. Residues: CASRSGTAFYEQYF.

In DNA form, the CDR3 reads TGCGCCAGCAGCCAAGGACTAGCGCGGCAAGAGACCCAGTACTTC. This encodes CASSQGLARQETQYF. This rearrangement joins TRBV5-1 to TRBJ2-5, with 9 bases aligning to TRBD2. Germline assignment: CDR1 SGHRS and CDR2 YFSETQ. CDR3 length equals 15 residues. The J segment lost 2 bases and the V segment lost 4 bases, leaving 6 bases of the junction unmatched.

This clonotype came up many times. This chain connects TRBV19 to TRBJ2-7; 8 bases align to TRBD2. V lost 11 bases to trimming and J lost 2 bases; unmatched junction nucleotides: 8. Germline V lookup: CDR1 LNHDA, CDR2 SQIVND (reference sequence). The CDR3 has 13 residues. CDR3 sequence: CAGTSGPTYEQYF. As DNA, the CDR3 is TGTGCCGGAACTAGCGGTCCCACCTACGAGCAGTACTTC. The full variable domain, with the rest looked up from reference TRBV19 and TRBJ2-7, is DGGITQSPKYLFRKEGQNVTLSCEQNLNHDAMYWYRQDPGQGLRLIYYSQIVNDFQKGDIAEGYSVSREKKESFPLTVTSAQKNPTAFYLCAGTSGPTYEQYFGPGTRLTVT.

V gene TRBV5-1 combines with J gene TRBJ1-2, with D perhaps matching TRBD1 (5 bases). CDR1 is SGHRS, CDR2 YFSETQ, per germline. This CDR3 spans 12 amino acids. Trimming took off 3 bases at V and 9 bases at J, with 12 bases between the two ends. The CDR3 here is CASSWDLGSYTF. CDR3 nucleotides: TGCGCCAGCAGCTGGGACCTTGGGAGCTACACCTTC.

The chain links TRBV5-1 to TRBJ2-7, with a tentative D call TRBD2 (5 bases). Trimming took 2 bases from V and 3 from J, leaving 15 bases between them. CDR1 is SGHRS, CDR2 YFSETQ, per germline. The CDR3 is 15 residues long. CDR3 sequence reads: CASSLAAGTNYEQYF. The CDR3 DNA reads TGCGCCAGCAGCTTAGCGGCGGGCACGAACTACGAGCAGTACTTC.

This clonotype was seen only a few times. This chain joins TRBV28 and TRBJ2-5, with TRBD2 as a possible D gene (6 bases). CDR3 size: 15 residues. Germline CDR1 MDHEN, CDR2 SYDVKM. Trimming took off 7 bases at V and 3 bases at J, with 18 bases between the two ends. CDR3 in amino acids: CASTWGPGGEETQYF. CDR3 nucleotides: TGTGCCAGCACCTGGGGCCCCGGGGGTGAAGAGACCCAGTACTTC. Full variable domain (missing parts from reference TRBV28 and TRBJ2-5): DVKVTQSSRYLVKRTGEKVFLECVQDMDHENMFWYRQDPGLGLRLIYFSYDVKMKEKGDIPEGYSVSREKKERFSLILESASTNQTSMYLCASTWGPGGEETQYFGPGTRLLVL.

The chain is built from TRBV3-1 and TRBJ2-5, with D unclear. V lost 0 bases to trimming and J lost 5 bases, with 4 bases between them. Germline V gives CDR1 LGHDT, CDR2 YNNKEL (reference sequence). CDR3 size: 12 residues. As DNA, the CDR3 is TGTGCCAGCAGCCAAGATACGGAGACCCAGTACTTC. Its translation: CASSQDTETQYF.

This clonotype was counted between two and nine times. The chain has TRBV12-3 or TRBV12-4 and TRBJ1-2; D is unclear. The CDR3 loop spans 11 amino acids. V lost 1 base and J lost 7, with 4 bases in between. DNA of the CDR3: TGTGCCAGCAGTTTAGAGACTGGCTACACCTTC. Its translation is CASSLETGYTF.

In this sample, this clonotype turned up a few times. The chain uses TRBV7-2 and TRBJ2-7; TRBD2 matches at 12 bases. The J segment lost 7 bases and the V segment lost 7 bases, leaving 8 bases of the junction unmatched. The CDR3 totals 14 residues. Germline values: CDR1 SGHTA, CDR2 FQGNSA. The CDR3: CASTRTSGAKEQYF. CDR3 nucleotide sequence: TGTGCCAGCACCCGGACTAGCGGGGCCAAAGAGCAGTACTTC.

The chain couples TRBV11-2 to TRBJ1-1; TRBD1 might be the D (5 bases). This CDR3 spans 15 amino acids. V was shortened by 1 base and J by 3 bases, with 12 bases between the two germline ends. The germline CDR1 and CDR2 sequences are SGHAT and FQNNGV. The CDR3 nucleotides read TGTGCCAGCAGCTTAGCCCAAGGAGGGGACACTGAAGCTTTCTTT. As protein: CASSLAQGGDTEAFF.

This clonotype was picked up a small number of times. This chain connects TRBV6-5 to TRBJ1-5, with D unclear. Germline V gene data show CDR1 as MNHEY and CDR2 as SVGAGI. The V end lost 4 bases, the J end lost 6 bases, and 16 bases lay between the germline ends. The CDR3 contains 15 residues. The CDR3 sequence: CASSSQSDGRQPQHF. The CDR3 DNA reads TGTGCCAGCAGTTCCCAATCTGATGGGCGTCAGCCCCAGCATTTT.

This clonotype was recorded many times. This chain connects TRBV10-3 to TRBJ2-3; TRBD1 matches at 9 bases. V dropped 4 bases and J dropped 7; count of bases not matched to a gene: 9. This CDR3 has 15 residues. Germline loops: CDR1 ENHRY, CDR2 SYGVKD. The CDR3: CAISGTGDLVNTQYF. DNA for the CDR3: TGTGCCATCAGTGGGACAGGGGATTTGGTGAATACGCAGTATTTT.

This clonotype was recorded a few times. CDR3 residues: CASSLVARAPVNSPLHF. The CDR3 region has the DNA TGTGCCAGCAGCTTAGTTGCCAGGGCCCCCGTGAATTCACCCCTCCACTTT. The V gene is TRBV7-2, the J gene TRBJ1-6, with a weak D call TRBD1 (5 bases). Trimming stripped 1 base from V and 7 bases from J, with 17 bases between. The CDR3 spans 17 residues. The germline CDR1 and CDR2 sequences are SGHTA and FQGNSA.

In its sample, this clonotype was seen a few times. The chain is built from TRBV19 and TRBJ2-1, with TRBD2 matching over 10 bases. The CDR3 has 14 amino acids. J was trimmed by 6 bases and V by 6 bases; bases with no gene match: 5. Germline V CDR1 and CDR2: LNHDA, SQIVND (reference sequence). CDR3 residues: CASRLAGASNEQFF. CDR3 sequence (DNA): TGTGCCAGTAGGCTAGCGGGGGCCTCCAATGAGCAGTTCTTC.

This clonotype was counted many times. The chain uses TRBV5-1 and TRBJ2-1; TRBD1 or TRBD2 may be the D gene (6 bases each). The length of the CDR3 is 15 residues. V shed 0 bases and J shed 8 bases, with 15 bases lying between them. CDR1 is SGHRS and CDR2 is YFSETQ in the germline V gene. The CDR3 is CASSLEGGSYDEQFF. The CDR3 bases are TGCGCCAGCAGCTTGGAGGGGGGTTCCTATGATGAGCAGTTCTTC.

The chain has TRBV20-1 and TRBJ2-5, with D hard to call. Germline V gene lookup returns CDR1 DFQATT and CDR2 SNEGSKA (reference sequence). With 3 bases removed from V and 2 bases from J, the gap between germline ends came to 4 bases. The CDR3 contains 11 residues. CDR3 in amino acids: CSASQQETQYF. CDR3 bases: TGCAGTGCTAGTCAGCAAGAGACCCAGTACTTC.

The sample holds a few counts of this clonotype. The chain employs TRBV3-1 and TRBJ2-3; 7 nucleotides align to TRBD1. This CDR3 contains 13 residues. The V gene's germline CDR1 is LGHDT and CDR2 YNNKEL (reference sequence). Germline trimming cut 6 bases from V and 6 bases from J; bases unmatched to any gene: 6. CDR3 sequence reads: CASRSTGADTQYF. The CDR3 coding sequence is TGTGCCAGCAGATCCACAGGGGCGGATACGCAGTATTTT.